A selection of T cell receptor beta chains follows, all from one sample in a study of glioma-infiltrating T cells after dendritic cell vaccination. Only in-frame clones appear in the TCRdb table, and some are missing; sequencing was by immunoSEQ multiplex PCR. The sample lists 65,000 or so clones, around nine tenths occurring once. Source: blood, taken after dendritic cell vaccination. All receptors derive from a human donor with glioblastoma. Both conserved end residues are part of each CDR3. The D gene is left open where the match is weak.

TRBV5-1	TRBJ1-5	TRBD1	TGCGCCAGCAGTTGGACAGGGTATGATCAGCCCCAGCATTTT	CASSWTGYDQPQHF
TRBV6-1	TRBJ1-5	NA	TGTGCCAGCAGTGAAGGTCGGGGTAAGCCCCAGCATTTT	CASSEGRGKPQHF
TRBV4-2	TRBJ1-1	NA	TGTGCCAGCAGCCGAGGGGACATGCTGAACACTGAAGCTTTCTTT	CASSRGDMLNTEAFF
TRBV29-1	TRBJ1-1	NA	TGCAGCGGCTCGGGACACTTGAACACTGAAGCTTTCTTT	CSGSGHLNTEAFF
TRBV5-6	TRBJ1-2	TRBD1	TGTGCCAGCAGCTCGGACAGGCCCGGTGGCTACACCTTC	CASSSDRPGGYTF
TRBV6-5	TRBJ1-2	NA	TGTGCCAGCAGTTATGACAGCTCGTCGGGCTACACCTTC	CASSYDSSSGYTF
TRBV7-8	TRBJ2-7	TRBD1	TGTGCCAGCAGCTTAGACAGGGGCGGATACTACGAGCAGTACTTC	CASSLDRGGYYEQYF
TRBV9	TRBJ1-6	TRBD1	TGTGCCAGCAGCGTAACAGGGACAGGGGAAAATTCACCCCTCCACTTT	CASSVTGTGENSPLHF
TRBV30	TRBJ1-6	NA	TGTGCCTGGAGTGAGGGGAATTCCCCCCTCCACTTT	CAWSEGNSPLHF
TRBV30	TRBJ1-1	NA	TGTGCCTGGAGTTTCGCAGGGGCTAACACTGAAGCTTTCTTT	CAWSFAGANTEAFF
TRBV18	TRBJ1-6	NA	TGTGCCAGCTCACTCCTTCAGGGTGCTAATTCACCCCTCCACTTT	CASSLLQGANSPLHF
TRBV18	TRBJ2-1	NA	TGTGCCAGCTCACCGCGGGGAGAGGGTGAGCAGTTCTTC	CASSPRGEGEQFF
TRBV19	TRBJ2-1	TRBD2	TGTGCCAGTAGTCGACTAGCGGTCTACAATGAGCAGTTCTTC	CASSRLAVYNEQFF
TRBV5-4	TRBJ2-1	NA	TGTGCCAGCAGCTTGGACAGATACAATGAGCAGTTCTTC	CASSLDRYNEQFF